This T cell receptor (beta chain) was recovered during a study of blood T cell repertoires in COVID-19. Study as a whole: From T cells, B-cell-depleted T cells, or PBMCs came the material, which was cDNA or gDNA.

The assay was immunoSEQ multiplex PCR, and TCRdb's table has in-frame clones only and misses some. This sample has under 200,000 clones, with 80% to 85% found just once. This CDR3 region has 18 residues. Germline CDR1 is MNHEY and CDR2 is SVGEGT. V lost 6 bases to trimming and J lost 4 bases, with 27 bases between them. The rearrangement uses TRBV6-2 or TRBV6-3 and TRBJ2-5; the D gene is possibly TRBD1 (5 bases). What was sequenced was peripheral blood. This TCR was recovered from a woman between 55 and 75 years old with acute or convalescent COVID-19. CDR3 in DNA: TGTGCCAGCAGCCACTTTACCTCCCCCTCCCAGGGCGGAGAGACCCAGTACTTC. Its translation is CASSHFTSPSQGGETQYF.